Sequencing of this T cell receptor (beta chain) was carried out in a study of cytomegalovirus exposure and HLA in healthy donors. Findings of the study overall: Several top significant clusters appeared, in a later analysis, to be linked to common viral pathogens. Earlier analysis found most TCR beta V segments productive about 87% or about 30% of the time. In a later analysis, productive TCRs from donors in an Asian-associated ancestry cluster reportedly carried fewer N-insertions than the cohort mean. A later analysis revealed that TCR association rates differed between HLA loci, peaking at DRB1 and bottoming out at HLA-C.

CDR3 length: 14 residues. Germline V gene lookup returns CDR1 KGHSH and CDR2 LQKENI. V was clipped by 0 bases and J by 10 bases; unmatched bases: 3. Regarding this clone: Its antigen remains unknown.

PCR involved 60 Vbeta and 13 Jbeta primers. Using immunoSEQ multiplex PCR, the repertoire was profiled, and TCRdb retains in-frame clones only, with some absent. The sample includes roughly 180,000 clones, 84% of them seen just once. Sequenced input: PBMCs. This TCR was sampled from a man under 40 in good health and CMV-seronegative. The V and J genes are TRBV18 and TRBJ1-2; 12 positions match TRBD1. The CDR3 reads CASSPPGQGADYTF. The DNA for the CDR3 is TGTGCCAGCTCACCACCGGGACAGGGGGCGGACTACACCTTC.